Presented here are 25 T cell receptor beta chains from one specimen sequenced in a study of cytomegalovirus exposure and HLA in healthy donors. Both 60 Vbeta primers and 13 Jbeta primers went into the PCR. Clones were sequenced by immunoSEQ multiplex PCR, and TCRdb holds only the in-frame ones, with some missing. This sample has over 120,000 clones, with approximately 82% found just once. Sample: PBMCs. Source of these receptors: a woman aged 55-69 years in good health and CMV-seropositive.

This clone was counted a few times. CDR3 bases: TGTGCCAGCAGCTTGGGAGGGGGTACAGATACGCAGTATTTT. Translated, it gives CASSLGGGTDTQYF. The chain links TRBV2 to TRBJ2-3, with a weak D call TRBD2 (7 bases). The length of the CDR3 is 14 residues. Trimming removed 6 bases at V and 3 bases at J, with 13 bases between. Germline values: CDR1 SNHLY, CDR2 FYNNEI.

The chain is built from TRBV5-1 and TRBJ2-5; TRBD1 is a possible D gene (5 bases). The ends were cut back, 0 bases at V and 1 base at J, with 16 bases in the middle. CDR3 size: 17 residues. Germline V gives CDR1 SGHRS, CDR2 YFSETQ. CDR3 residues: CASSLARLNRPQETQYF. CDR3 DNA sequence: TGCGCCAGCAGCTTGGCGCGTCTTAACAGGCCCCAAGAGACCCAGTACTTC.

The gene calls are TRBV7-3 and TRBJ2-2, with 10 bases identical to TRBD1. The length of the CDR3 is 16 residues. Germline CDR1 is SGHTA and CDR2 is FQGTGA. The V and J ends lost 2 bases and 6 bases, in that order; junction bases with no gene match: 6. The CDR3 nucleotides are TGTGCCAGCAGCTTAGGAAGGACAGGGGGATCCGGGGAGCTGTTTTTT. Translating gives CASSLGRTGGSGELFF. Using reference TRBV7-3 and TRBJ2-2 for the parts outside the CDR3, the full variable domain is GAGVSQTPSNKVTEKGKYVELRCDPISGHTALYWYRQSLGQGPEFLIYFQGTGAADDSGLPNDRFFAVRPEGSVSTLKIQRTERGDSAVYLCASSLGRTGGSGELFFGEGSRLTVL.

J is TRBJ2-7 and V is TRBV6-5, with 14 nucleotides matching TRBD2. V lost 4 bases, J lost 6 bases, and 8 bases stayed unmatched. Germline-derived CDR1 and CDR2 are MNHEY and SVGAGI. There are 16 residues in the CDR3. DNA for the CDR3: TGTGCCAGCAGTTTGGGACTAGCGGGAGTAGACGGCGAGCAGTACTTC. It specifies CASSLGLAGVDGEQYF.

Only a few counts were recorded for this clone. This rearrangement joins TRBV5-8 to TRBJ2-2; D is perhaps TRBD2 (6 bases). From germline, CDR1 is SGHTS and CDR2 YDEGEE. The V and J ends lost 3 bases and 3 bases respectively, with 15 bases between them. The CDR3 is made up of 16 amino acids. In nucleotides, the CDR3 is TGTGCCAGCAGCTCCGGGGGACCTCGGGACACCGGGGAGCTGTTTTTT. Translated: CASSSGGPRDTGELFF.

A few counts support this clone. This sequence joins TRBV6-1 and TRBJ1-5, with TRBD1 as a possible D gene (6 bases). V dropped 5 bases and J dropped 7 bases, with 18 bases sitting between them. The CDR3 is made up of 15 amino acids. Germline V gene sequence: CDR1 MNHNS, CDR2 SASEGT. CDR3 sequence (DNA): TGTGCCAGCAGTAGAACAGGGATTCGGGAACAGCCCCAGCATTTT. Protein sequence: CASSRTGIREQPQHF.

The chain carries TRBV7-8 and TRBJ2-1, with TRBD2 matching 8 bases. The V segment lost 5 bases and the J segment 12 bases; nucleotides outside the gene matches: 6. CDR3 length equals 12 residues. Germline-derived CDR1 and CDR2 are SGHVS and FQNEAQ. The CDR3 here is CASSPIAGRQFF. In DNA, the CDR3 is TGTGCCAGCAGCCCAATAGCGGGAAGGCAGTTCTTC.

The chain is built from TRBV29-1 and TRBJ2-7; 7 nucleotides agree with TRBD1. The CDR3 totals 13 residues. Germline-derived CDR1 and CDR2 are SQVTM and ANQGSEA. V dropped 6 bases and J dropped 5; count of bases not matched to a gene: 10. This CDR3 reads CSVYRQGPNEQYF. In nucleotides, the CDR3 is TGCAGCGTGTATCGACAGGGCCCAAACGAGCAGTACTTC.

The V and J genes are TRBV9 and TRBJ2-7, with TRBD2 identical over 11 bases. The V and J ends lost 0 bases and 1 base, in that order; junction bases with no gene match: 9. This CDR3 comprises 18 residues. The germline V gene has CDR1 SGDLS and CDR2 YYNGEE. CDR3 nucleotides: TGTGCCAGCAGCGTAGGCCCGAGTACTAGCGGGAGTTCCTACGAGCAGTACTTC. Amino acid sequence: CASSVGPSTSGSSYEQYF. Full variable domain (missing parts from reference TRBV9 and TRBJ2-7): DSGVTQTPKHLITATGQRVTLRCSPRSGDLSVYWYQQSLDQGLQFLIQYYNGEERAKGNILERFSAQQFPDLHSELNLSSLELGDSALYFCASSVGPSTSGSSYEQYFGPGTRLTVT.

The genes are TRBV7-9 and TRBJ2-7; D is perhaps TRBD1 (6 bases). The germline CDR1 and CDR2 sequences are SEHNR and FQNEAQ (reference sequence). This CDR3 is 15 amino acids long. Trimming pared 6 bases from V and 5 bases from J, leaving 20 bases between. CDR3 in amino acids: CASRKSWGQGDEQYF. Here the CDR3 DNA reads TGTGCCAGCAGGAAATCTTGGGGGCAAGGGGACGAGCAGTACTTC. Filled out from reference TRBV7-9 and TRBJ2-7, the complete variable domain reads DTGVSQNPRHKITKRGQNVTFRCDPISEHNRLYWYRQTLGQGPEFLTYFQNEAQLEKSRLLSDRFSAERPKGSFSTLEIQRTEQGDSAMYLCASRKSWGQGDEQYFGPGTRLTVT.

The chain employs TRBV9 and TRBJ2-7, with 10 bases fitting TRBD1. CDR1 SGDLS and CDR2 YYNGEE come from the germline V gene. The V and J ends lost 2 bases and 2 bases, in that order; junction bases with no gene match: 4. The CDR3 contains 15 residues. CDR3 sequence reads: CASSVGQGGTYEQYF. CDR3 nucleotide sequence: TGTGCCAGCAGCGTCGGACAGGGGGGAACCTACGAGCAGTACTTC.

This clone was seen a handful of times. The V call is TRBV7-9, the J call TRBJ2-1; TRBD1 matches 7 bases. CDR3 size: 17 residues. With V trimmed by 5 bases and J by 4 bases, 14 bases remained unmatched. Looked up from germline, CDR1 is SEHNR and CDR2 is FQNEAQ (reference sequence). CDR3: CASSPPKIIQGYNEQFF. In nucleotides, the CDR3 is TGTGCCAGCAGCCCTCCGAAAATTATACAGGGGTACAATGAGCAGTTCTTC. The whole variable domain, remainder taken from reference TRBV7-9 and TRBJ2-1, is DTGVSQNPRHKITKRGQNVTFRCDPISEHNRLYWYRQTLGQGPEFLTYFQNEAQLEKSRLLSDRFSAERPKGSFSTLEIQRTEQGDSAMYLCASSPPKIIQGYNEQFFGPGTRLTVL.

The J gene is TRBJ1-2, the V gene TRBV9, with D maybe TRBD1 (5 bases). Germline-derived CDR1 and CDR2 are SGDLS and YYNGEE. The CDR3 is 14 amino acids. The ends were cut back, 4 bases at V and 3 bases at J, with 13 bases in the middle. CDR3 sequence reads: CASSSDRGYYGYTF. CDR3 DNA sequence: TGTGCCAGCAGCAGCGACAGAGGTTACTATGGCTACACCTTC.

The chain recombines TRBV10-1 with TRBJ2-2; possible D gene TRBD2, 7 bases. Looked up from germline, CDR1 is WNHNN and CDR2 is SYGVQD (reference sequence). The V end was cut by 7 bases, the J end by 2 bases, with 20 bases between. This CDR3 has 17 amino acids. The CDR3 here is CASKGQRLADNTGELFF. CDR3 DNA: TGCGCCAGCAAGGGACAAAGGCTAGCGGACAACACCGGGGAGCTGTTTTTT.

This chain joins TRBV10-2 and TRBJ1-2; D is unresolved. CDR3 length equals 13 residues. The V gene's germline CDR1 is WSHSY and CDR2 SAAADI. V lost 2 bases to trimming and J lost 8 bases, with 12 bases between them. CDR3 protein: CASSERAAGGYTF. The CDR3 nucleotides are TGCGCCAGCAGTGAGAGGGCGGCGGGGGGCTACACCTTC.

The genes are TRBV10-3 and TRBJ2-3; D possibly corresponds to TRBD1 (6 bases). CDR3 length: 18 amino acids. V lost 0 bases and J lost 6, with 22 bases in between. Germline V lookup: CDR1 ENHRY, CDR2 SYGVKD. CDR3 sequence reads: CAISESRAMTGLADTQYF. The CDR3 DNA sequence: TGTGCCATCAGTGAGTCCAGGGCCATGACAGGCCTCGCGGATACGCAGTATTTT.

This clone showed up just once. The genes are TRBV7-9 and TRBJ1-4; 7 bases fit TRBD1. The CDR3 length is 15 residues. The V and J ends lost 1 base and 3 bases, in that order; junction bases with no gene match: 2. Germline CDR1 is SEHNR and CDR2 is FQNEAQ (reference sequence). CDR3 in DNA: TGTGCCAGCAGCTTAGAGGGGGCCTCTAATGAAAAACTGTTTTTT. This gives the protein CASSLEGASNEKLFF. Supplemented by reference TRBV7-9 and TRBJ1-4, the full variable domain reads DTGVSQNPRHKITKRGQNVTFRCDPISEHNRLYWYRQTLGQGPEFLTYFQNEAQLEKSRLLSDRFSAERPKGSFSTLEIQRTEQGDSAMYLCASSLEGASNEKLFFGSGTQLSVL.

The V gene is TRBV2, the J gene TRBJ2-2, with a weak D call TRBD1 (5 bases). The length of the CDR3 is 12 residues. Germline-derived CDR1 and CDR2 are SNHLY and FYNNEI. The V gene lost 9 bases and the J gene lost 4 bases, with 9 bases spanning the gap. In DNA form, the CDR3 reads TGTGCCAGTACCGACAGCACCGGGGAGCTGTTTTTT. It translates to CASTDSTGELFF.

This clone has just one count. The gene calls are TRBV7-8 and TRBJ1-3; D possibly corresponds to TRBD1 (5 bases). This CDR3 is 16 amino acids long. Germline CDR1 SGHVS, CDR2 FQNEAQ. V gave up 4 bases and J gave up 4 bases, with 17 bases separating them. The CDR3 DNA reads as TGTGCCAGCAGCTCCCAGGCCAGGGAAGGAGGAAACACCATATATTTT. It is translated as CASSSQAREGGNTIYF.

This chain joins TRBV5-4 and TRBJ2-3, with TRBD1 matching over 7 bases. Trimming cost V 0 bases and J 1 base; bases outside gene matches: 2. The CDR3 length is 15 residues. Germline assignment: CDR1 SGHNT and CDR2 YYREEE (reference sequence). The CDR3 loop reads CASSLGGQGTDTQYF. Here the CDR3 DNA reads TGTGCCAGCAGCTTGGGCGGACAGGGCACAGATACGCAGTATTTT.

As DNA, the CDR3 is TGTGCCAGCAGCTTCTGGCAGGGGAACACTGAAGCTTTCTTT. Residues: CASSFWQGNTEAFF. The V gene is TRBV7-2, the J gene TRBJ1-1; a possible D gene is TRBD1 (5 bases). The germline V and J ends were trimmed by 3 bases and 1 base, with 9 bases remaining between them. Germline CDR1 is SGHTA and CDR2 is FQGNSA. The CDR3 contains 14 residues.

The J gene is TRBJ2-5, the V gene TRBV6-6, with 9 bases lining up with TRBD1. Near its end, the DNA agrees better with TRBJ2-7, so the J call may be wrong. Germline CDR1 reads MNHNY; CDR2 reads SVGAGI (reference sequence). The CDR3 has 12 amino acids. The CDR3 sequence: CASSSTGGEQYF. CDR3 nucleotides: TGTGCCAGCAGCTCGACAGGGGGCGAGCAGTACTTC.

V is TRBV2 and J is TRBJ2-1; D is undetermined. CDR1 is SNHLY, CDR2 FYNNEI, per germline. This CDR3 has 13 amino acids. V lost 7 bases, J lost 5 bases, and 12 bases lay in between. DNA for the CDR3: TGTGCCAGCACCCTTCGGCAGGACAATGAGCAGTTCTTC. Its protein is CASTLRQDNEQFF.

The chain is built from TRBV10-1 and TRBJ2-5; 9 nucleotides line up with TRBD2. CDR1 is WNHNN and CDR2 is SYGVQD in the germline V gene (reference sequence). V was clipped by 1 base and J by 1 base; unmatched bases: 7. The CDR3 extends over 17 amino acids. CDR3 coding DNA: TGCGCCAGCAGTGAGTTTCCGCCTAGCGGGGTCCAAGAGACCCAGTACTTC. Translating gives CASSEFPPSGVQETQYF.

V and J are TRBV7-2 and TRBJ2-5, with D possibly TRBD1 on 5 matching bases. This CDR3 is built from 16 residues. Germline loops: CDR1 SGHTA, CDR2 FQGNSA. V lost 0 bases and J 7 bases, leaving 18 bases between the germline ends. DNA of the CDR3: TGTGCCAGCAGCTTAGCGGCAGGCAGGGATCAGGGGACCCAGTACTTC. Protein sequence: CASSLAAGRDQGTQYF.